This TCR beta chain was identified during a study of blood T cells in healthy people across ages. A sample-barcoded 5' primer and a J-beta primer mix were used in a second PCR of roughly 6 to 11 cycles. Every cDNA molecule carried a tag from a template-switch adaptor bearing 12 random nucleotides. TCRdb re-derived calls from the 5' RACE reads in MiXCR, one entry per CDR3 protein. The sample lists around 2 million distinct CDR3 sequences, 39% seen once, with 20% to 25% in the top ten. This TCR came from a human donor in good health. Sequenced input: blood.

As DNA, the CDR3 is TGTGCCAGCAGCTACCCGGACAGGGTCTTCTATTTTTATGGCTACACCTTC. This translates into CASSYPDRVFYFYGYTF. V is TRBV13 and J is TRBJ1-2; the match to TRBD1 covers 8 bases. Germline CDR1 is PRHDT and CDR2 is FYEKMQ (reference sequence). The ends lost 4 bases at V and 5 bases at J; junction bases unmatched: 15. The CDR3 covers 17 residues.